This T cell receptor (beta chain) derives from a study of T cell clusters in autoimmune cytopenias. The study's findings and limits: Physiological T cell clusters of healthy donors were apparently absent in primary autoimmune cytopenia patients.

One tube held mixed TRB-A and TRB-B primer pools for touch-down PCR. TCRdb reanalyzed the multiplex PCR reads and collapses them to one entry per CDR3 protein, without DNA. The record lists under 6,500 distinct CDR3 sequences, of which the ten most abundant hold around 18%. TRB was amplified from 250 ng of peripheral blood genomic DNA per sample. The CDR3 sequence is 15 residues long. Germline lookup yields CDR1 SGHKS and CDR2 YYEKEE (reference sequence). This clonotype is medium-sized by frequency. What it binds is not known. The data were also submitted as part of a second study, on T cell repertoires in aging, cancer and after chemotherapy. From that paper: Six age groups, ranging from 30 or younger to 70 or older, included the donors. Over several months to years, re-sampled healthy donor repertoires clearly shared clones.

The sequence came from a human donor in good health. V usage is TRBV5-5 and J usage is TRBJ2-1; no DNA is available, so the TRBD1 call from TCRdb remains unchecked. The sequencing sample was made of peripheral blood. This chain's CDR3 is CASSLASGGWNEQFF.